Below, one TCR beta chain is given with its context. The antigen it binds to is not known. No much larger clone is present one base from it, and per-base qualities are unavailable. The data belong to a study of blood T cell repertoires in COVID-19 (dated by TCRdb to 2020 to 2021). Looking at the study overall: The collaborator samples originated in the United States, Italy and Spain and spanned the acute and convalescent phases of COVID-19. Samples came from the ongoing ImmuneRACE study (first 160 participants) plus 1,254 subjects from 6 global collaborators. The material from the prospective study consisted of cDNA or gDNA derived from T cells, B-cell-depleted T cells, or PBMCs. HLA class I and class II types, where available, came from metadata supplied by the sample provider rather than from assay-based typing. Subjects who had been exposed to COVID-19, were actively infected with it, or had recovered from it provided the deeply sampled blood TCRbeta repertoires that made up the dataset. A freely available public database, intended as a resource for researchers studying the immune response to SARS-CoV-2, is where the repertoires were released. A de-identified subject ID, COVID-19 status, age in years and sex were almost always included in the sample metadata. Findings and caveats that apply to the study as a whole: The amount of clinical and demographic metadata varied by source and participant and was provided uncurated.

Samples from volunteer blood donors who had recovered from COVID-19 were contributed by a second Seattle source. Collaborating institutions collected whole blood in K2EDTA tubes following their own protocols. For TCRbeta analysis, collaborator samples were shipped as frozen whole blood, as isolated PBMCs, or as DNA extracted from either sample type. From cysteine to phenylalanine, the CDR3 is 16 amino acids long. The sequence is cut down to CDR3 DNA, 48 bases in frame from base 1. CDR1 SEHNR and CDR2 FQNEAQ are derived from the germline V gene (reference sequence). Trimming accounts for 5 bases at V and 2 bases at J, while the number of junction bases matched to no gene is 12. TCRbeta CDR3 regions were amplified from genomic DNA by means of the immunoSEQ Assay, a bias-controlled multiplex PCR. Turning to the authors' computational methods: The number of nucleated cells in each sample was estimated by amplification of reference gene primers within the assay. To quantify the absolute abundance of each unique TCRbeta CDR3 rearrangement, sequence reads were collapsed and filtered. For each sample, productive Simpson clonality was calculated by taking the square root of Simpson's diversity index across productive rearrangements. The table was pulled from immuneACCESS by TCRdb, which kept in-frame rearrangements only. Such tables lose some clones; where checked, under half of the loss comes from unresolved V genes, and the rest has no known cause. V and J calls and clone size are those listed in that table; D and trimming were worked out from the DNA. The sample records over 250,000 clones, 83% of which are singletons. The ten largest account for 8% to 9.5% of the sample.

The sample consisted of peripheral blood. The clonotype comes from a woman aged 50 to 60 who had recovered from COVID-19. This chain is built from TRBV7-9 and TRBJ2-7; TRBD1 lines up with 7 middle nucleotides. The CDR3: CASSPRRDSQTYEQYF. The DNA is TGTGCCAGCAGCCCCCGCCGGGACAGCCAGACCTACGAGCAGTACTTC.